The 4 T cell receptor beta chains below come from one sample, sequenced in a study of cytomegalovirus exposure and HLA in healthy donors (dated by TCRdb to 2017 to 2019). Library generation was performed with the immunoSEQ multiplex PCR assay. A mixture of 60 forward primers for TCR Vbeta segments and 13 reverse primers for TCR Jbeta segments was used in the multiplex PCR. The immuneACCESS repertoire file appears here via TCRdb, limited to in-frame rearrangements. These files lack a portion of the clones; in checked studies, under half of the deficit traces to unresolved V genes, and the cause of the others is not known. The sample profile shows about 64,000 clones; roughly 87% of them were found once. The ten largest clonotypes hold approximately 11% of the sample. The sequenced sample was PBMCs. The source of these receptors is a female donor in good health and CMV-seronegative.

J is TRBJ1-2 and V is TRBV19, with unresolved D. This CDR3 region has 12 residues. V lost 4 bases and J 4 bases, leaving 7 bases between the germline ends. Looked up from germline, CDR1 is LNHDA and CDR2 is SQIVND (reference sequence). CDR3 coding DNA: TGTGCCAGTAGTAGCGGGTTCTATGGCTACACCTTC. Amino acid sequence: CASSSGFYGYTF.

This chain uses TRBV9 with TRBJ1-2, with a tentative D call TRBD1 (5 bases). The CDR3 length is 14 residues. V lost 4 bases, J lost 6 bases, and 16 bases lay in between. Germline V gene sequence: CDR1 SGDLS, CDR2 YYNGEE. CDR3 DNA: TGTGCCAGCAGCCCCACGGGGGGGTACCATGGCTACACCTTC. Protein sequence: CASSPTGGYHGYTF. Filled out from reference TRBV9 and TRBJ1-2, the complete variable domain reads DSGVTQTPKHLITATGQRVTLRCSPRSGDLSVYWYQQSLDQGLQFLIQYYNGEERAKGNILERFSAQQFPDLHSELNLSSLELGDSALYFCASSPTGGYHGYTFGSGTRLTVV.

The chain employs TRBV5-8 and TRBJ1-3; D is unresolved. The CDR3 contains 15 residues. Deletions cut 4 bases from V and 5 bases from J, with 16 bases between. The germline gives CDR1 SGHTS, CDR2 YDEGEE. The CDR3 bases are TGTGCCAGCAGCCCGAGGTCCCTGTCCCGAAACACCATATATTTT. This sequence encodes CASSPRSLSRNTIYF.

V usage is TRBV7-8 and J usage is TRBJ1-5, with 9 bases lining up with TRBD1. With V trimmed by 3 bases and J by 4 bases, 7 bases remained unmatched. Germline CDR1 SGHVS, CDR2 FQNEAQ. This CDR3 has 16 amino acids. The chain's CDR3 is CASSFSGTGKNQPQHF. CDR3 coding DNA: TGTGCCAGCAGCTTCTCCGGGACAGGGAAGAATCAGCCCCAGCATTTT.